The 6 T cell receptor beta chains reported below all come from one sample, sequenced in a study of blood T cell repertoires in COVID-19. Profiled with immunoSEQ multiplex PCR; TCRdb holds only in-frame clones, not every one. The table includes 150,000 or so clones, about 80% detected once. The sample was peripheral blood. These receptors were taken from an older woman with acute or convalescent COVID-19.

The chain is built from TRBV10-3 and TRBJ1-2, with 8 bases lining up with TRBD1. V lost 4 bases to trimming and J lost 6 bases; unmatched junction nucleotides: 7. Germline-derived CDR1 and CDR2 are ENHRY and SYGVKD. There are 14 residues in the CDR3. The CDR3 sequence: CAISGRGTGHGYTF. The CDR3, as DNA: TGTGCCATCAGTGGAAGAGGGACAGGACATGGCTACACCTTC.

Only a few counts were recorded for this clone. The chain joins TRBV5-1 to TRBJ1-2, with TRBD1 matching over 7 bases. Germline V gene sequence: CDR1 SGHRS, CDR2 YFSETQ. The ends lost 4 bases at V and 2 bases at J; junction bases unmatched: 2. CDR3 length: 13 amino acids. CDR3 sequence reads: CASSPDRNYGYTF. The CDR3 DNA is TGCGCCAGCAGCCCGGACAGGAACTATGGCTACACCTTC.

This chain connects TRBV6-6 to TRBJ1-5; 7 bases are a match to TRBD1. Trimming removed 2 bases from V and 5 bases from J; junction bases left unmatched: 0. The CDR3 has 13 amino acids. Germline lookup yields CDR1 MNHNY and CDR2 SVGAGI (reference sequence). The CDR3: CASSYRGHQPQHF. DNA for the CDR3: TGTGCCAGCAGTTACAGGGGGCATCAGCCCCAGCATTTT.

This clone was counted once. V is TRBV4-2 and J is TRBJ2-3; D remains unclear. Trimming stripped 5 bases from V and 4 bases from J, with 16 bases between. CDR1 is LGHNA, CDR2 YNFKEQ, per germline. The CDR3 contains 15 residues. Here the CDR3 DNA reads TGTGCCAGCAGCGCACAAGGTGGGCTCCCAGATACGCAGTATTTT. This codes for CASSAQGGLPDTQYF.

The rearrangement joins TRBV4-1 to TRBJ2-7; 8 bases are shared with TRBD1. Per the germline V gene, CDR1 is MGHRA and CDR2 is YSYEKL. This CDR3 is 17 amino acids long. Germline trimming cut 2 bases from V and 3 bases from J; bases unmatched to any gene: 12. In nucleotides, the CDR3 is TGCGCCAGCAGCCAAATTACCCGGGACAGGTTACTCTACGAGCAGTACGTC. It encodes CASSQITRDRLLYEQYV.

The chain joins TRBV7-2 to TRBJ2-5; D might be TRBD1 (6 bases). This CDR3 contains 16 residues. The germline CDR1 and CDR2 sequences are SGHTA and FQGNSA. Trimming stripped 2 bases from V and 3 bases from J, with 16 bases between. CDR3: CASSLYGGGVKETQYF. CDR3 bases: TGTGCCAGCAGCTTATATGGGGGCGGAGTTAAAGAGACCCAGTACTTC.